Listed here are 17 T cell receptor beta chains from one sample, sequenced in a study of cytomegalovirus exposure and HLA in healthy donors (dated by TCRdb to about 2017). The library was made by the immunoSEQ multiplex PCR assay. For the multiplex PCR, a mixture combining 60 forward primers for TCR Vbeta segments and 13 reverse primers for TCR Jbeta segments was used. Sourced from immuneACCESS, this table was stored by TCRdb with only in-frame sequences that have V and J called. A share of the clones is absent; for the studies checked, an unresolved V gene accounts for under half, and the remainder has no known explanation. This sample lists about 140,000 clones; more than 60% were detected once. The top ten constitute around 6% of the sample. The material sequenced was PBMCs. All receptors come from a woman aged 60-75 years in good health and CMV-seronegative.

CDR3 in amino acids: CASSQTGGRNQPQHF. CDR3 in DNA: TGTGCCAGCAGCCAGACAGGGGGCAGAAATCAGCCCCAGCATTTT. The V and J genes are TRBV7-2 and TRBJ1-5; 10 bases agree with TRBD1. CDR3 length: 15 amino acids. Losses at the gene ends were 5 bases for V and 4 bases for J; bases not matched to a gene: 5. Germline assignment: CDR1 SGHTA and CDR2 FQGNSA.

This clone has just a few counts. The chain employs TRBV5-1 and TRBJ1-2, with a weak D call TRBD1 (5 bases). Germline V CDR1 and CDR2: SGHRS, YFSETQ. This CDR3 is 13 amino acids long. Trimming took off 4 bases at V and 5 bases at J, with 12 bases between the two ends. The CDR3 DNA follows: TGCGCCAGCAGCACACAGGTCCTATATGGCTACACCTTC. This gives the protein CASSTQVLYGYTF.

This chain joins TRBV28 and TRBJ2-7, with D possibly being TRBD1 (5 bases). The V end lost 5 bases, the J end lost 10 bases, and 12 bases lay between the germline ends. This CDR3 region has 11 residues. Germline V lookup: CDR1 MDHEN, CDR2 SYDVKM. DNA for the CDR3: TGTGCCAGCAGTGACAGCTACCCACAGTACTTC. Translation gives CASSDSYPQYF.

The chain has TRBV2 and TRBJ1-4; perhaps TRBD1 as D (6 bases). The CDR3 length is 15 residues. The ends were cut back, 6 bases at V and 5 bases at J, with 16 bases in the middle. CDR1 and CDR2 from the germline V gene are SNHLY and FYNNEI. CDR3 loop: CASRRDRNSNEKLFF. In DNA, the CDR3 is TGTGCCAGCAGGAGAGACAGGAATAGCAATGAAAAACTGTTTTTT.

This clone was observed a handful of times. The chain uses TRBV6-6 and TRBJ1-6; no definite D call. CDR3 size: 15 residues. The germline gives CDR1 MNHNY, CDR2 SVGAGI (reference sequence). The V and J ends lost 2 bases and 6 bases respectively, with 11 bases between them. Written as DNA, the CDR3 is TGTGCCAGCAGTTACGTAGGCGGACTTAATTCACCCCTCCACTTT. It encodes CASSYVGGLNSPLHF.

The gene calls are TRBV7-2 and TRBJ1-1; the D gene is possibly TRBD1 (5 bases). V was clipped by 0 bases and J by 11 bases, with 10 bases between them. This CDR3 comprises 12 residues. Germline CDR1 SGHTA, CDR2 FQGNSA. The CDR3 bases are TGTGCCAGCAGCTTAGCGCTGGGGGGGGCTTTCTTT. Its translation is CASSLALGGAFF.

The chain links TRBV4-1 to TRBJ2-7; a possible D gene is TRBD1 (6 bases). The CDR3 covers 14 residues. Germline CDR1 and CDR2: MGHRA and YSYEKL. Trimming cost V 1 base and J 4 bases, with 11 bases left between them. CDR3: CASSQGGQGYEQYF. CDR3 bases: TGCGCCAGCAGCCAAGGGGGGCAAGGATACGAGCAGTACTTC.

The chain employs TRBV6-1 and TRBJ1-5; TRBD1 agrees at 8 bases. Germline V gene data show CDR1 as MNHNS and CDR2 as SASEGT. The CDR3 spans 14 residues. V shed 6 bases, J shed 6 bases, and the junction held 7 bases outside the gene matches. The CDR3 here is CASSPGGGSQPQHF. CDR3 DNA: TGTGCCAGCAGCCCAGGGGGCGGGAGTCAGCCCCAGCATTTT.

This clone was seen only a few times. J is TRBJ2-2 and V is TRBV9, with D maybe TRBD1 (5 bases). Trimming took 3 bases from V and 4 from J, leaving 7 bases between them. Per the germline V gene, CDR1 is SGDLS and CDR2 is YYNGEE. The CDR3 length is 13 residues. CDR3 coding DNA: TGTGCCAGCAGCGCCACAGGCACCGGGGAGCTGTTTTTT. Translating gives CASSATGTGELFF.

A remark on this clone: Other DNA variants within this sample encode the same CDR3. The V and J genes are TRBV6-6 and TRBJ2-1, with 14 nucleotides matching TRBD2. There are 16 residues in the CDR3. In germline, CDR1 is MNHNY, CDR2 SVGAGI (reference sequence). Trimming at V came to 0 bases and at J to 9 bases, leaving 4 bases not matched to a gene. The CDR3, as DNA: TGTGCCAGCAGTTACTCTGGGACTAGCGGGAGTGGTGAGCAGTTCTTC. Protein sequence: CASSYSGTSGSGEQFF.

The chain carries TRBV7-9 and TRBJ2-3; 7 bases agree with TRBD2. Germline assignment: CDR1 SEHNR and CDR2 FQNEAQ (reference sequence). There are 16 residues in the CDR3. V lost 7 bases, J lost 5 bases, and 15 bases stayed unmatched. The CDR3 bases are TGTGCCAGCAACAAAGCACTGGGAGGGCCGGGAGATACGCAGTATTTT. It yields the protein CASNKALGGPGDTQYF.

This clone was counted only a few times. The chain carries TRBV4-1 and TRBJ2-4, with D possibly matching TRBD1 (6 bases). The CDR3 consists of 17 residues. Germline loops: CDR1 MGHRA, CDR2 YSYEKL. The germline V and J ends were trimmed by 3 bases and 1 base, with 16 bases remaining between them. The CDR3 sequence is CASSHQTGPGAKNIQYF. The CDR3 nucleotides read TGCGCCAGCAGCCATCAGACAGGTCCGGGTGCCAAAAACATTCAGTACTTC.

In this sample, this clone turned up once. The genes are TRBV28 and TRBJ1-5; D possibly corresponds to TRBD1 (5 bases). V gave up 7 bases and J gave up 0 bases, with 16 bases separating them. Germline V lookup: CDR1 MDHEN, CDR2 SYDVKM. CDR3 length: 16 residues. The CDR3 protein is CASMTGGGNSNQPQHF. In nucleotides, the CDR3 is TGTGCCAGCATGACCGGGGGGGGGAATAGCAATCAGCCCCAGCATTTT.

CDR3 sequence: CASSIGGRLMGGYTF. CDR3 nucleotide sequence: TGTGCCAGTAGTATAGGAGGCCGGCTGATGGGTGGCTACACCTTC. The J gene is TRBJ1-2, the V gene TRBV19, with D unclear. The length of the CDR3 is 15 residues. The germline V gene encodes CDR1 LNHDA and CDR2 SQIVND (reference sequence). V lost 1 base, J lost 7 bases, and 16 bases lay in between.

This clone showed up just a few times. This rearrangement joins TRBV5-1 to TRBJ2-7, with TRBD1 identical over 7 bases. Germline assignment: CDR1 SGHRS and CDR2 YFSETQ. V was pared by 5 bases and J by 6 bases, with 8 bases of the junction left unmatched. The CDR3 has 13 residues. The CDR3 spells CASRSRQGSEQYF. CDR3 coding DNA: TGCGCCAGCAGGAGTCGACAGGGATCCGAGCAGTACTTC.

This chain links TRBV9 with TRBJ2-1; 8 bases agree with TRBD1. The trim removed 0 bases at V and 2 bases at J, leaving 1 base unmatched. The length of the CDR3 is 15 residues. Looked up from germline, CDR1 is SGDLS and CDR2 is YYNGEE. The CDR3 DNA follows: TGTGCCAGCAGCGTAGACAGGGGGACCTACAATGAGCAGTTCTTC. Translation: CASSVDRGTYNEQFF.

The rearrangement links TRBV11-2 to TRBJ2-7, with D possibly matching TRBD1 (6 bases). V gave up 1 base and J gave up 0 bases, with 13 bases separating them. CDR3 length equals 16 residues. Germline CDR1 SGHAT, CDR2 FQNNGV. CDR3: CASSLVLGAGSYEQYF. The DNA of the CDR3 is TGTGCCAGCAGCTTAGTTTTGGGGGCGGGCTCCTACGAGCAGTACTTC. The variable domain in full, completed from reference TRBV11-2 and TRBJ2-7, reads EAGVAQSPRYKIIEKRQSVAFWCNPISGHATLYWYQQILGQGPKLLIQFQNNGVVDDSQLPKDRFSAERLKGVDSTLKIQPAKLEDSAVYLCASSLVLGAGSYEQYFGPGTRLTVT.